This T cell receptor (beta chain) came from a study of blood T cell repertoires in COVID-19. On the study more broadly: There were acute and convalescent COVID-19 samples, and they came from the United States, Italy and Spain. PBMCs, B-cell-depleted T cells, or T cells provided the cDNA or gDNA that made up the material.

This CDR3 has 13 residues. Trimming pared 7 bases from V and 4 bases from J, leaving 13 bases between. In the original workflow: Amplifying reference gene primers gave estimates of nucleated cell counts. The table came from immunoSEQ multiplex PCR; TCRdb's copy has only in-frame clones and leaves some out. V, J and clone size are those of that table, while D and trimming were read from the DNA. The sample includes about 43,000 clones, about 80% of them seen just once. V is TRBV12-3 or TRBV12-4 and J is TRBJ2-5; perhaps TRBD2 as D (6 bases). The sequence derives from a woman of 80 years or more with acute or convalescent COVID-19. The specimen was peripheral blood. Here the CDR3 DNA reads TGTGCCAGCACCACGACTAGAGGAGAGACCCAGTACTTC. Translated: CASTTTRGETQYF.